This TCR beta chain is drawn from a study of tumor and adjacent non-tumor tissue in lung cancer. Study-wide background: Histology: around twelve adenocarcinoma, 2 squamous cell carcinoma, 1 small cell lung cancer. Stage I to III disease affected 10 men and about five women aged roughly 31 to 76. On average, productive TCRbeta reads reached about 4.17 million per sample.

The library came from three nested PCR rounds adapted from ARM-PCR protocols. TCRdb re-called the multiplex PCR reads through MiXCR, storing one row per CDR3 protein. The sample includes 95,000 to 150,000 distinct CDR3 sequences, roughly 67% of them seen just once. As regards this clonotype: Possible read error: a much larger clone is one base away.

No cell sorting was done before RNA was extracted from the tissue. This TCR was sampled from a man under 40 with non-small cell lung cancer. Source material: lung tumor tissue.

The CDR3 spells CSVETSGFGYTF. The CDR3, as DNA: TGCAGCGTCGAAACTTCAGGGTTCGGCTACACCTTC. V gene TRBV29-1 combines with J gene TRBJ1-2; perhaps TRBD1 as D (5 bases). Germline CDR1 is SQVTM and CDR2 is ANQGSEA. V was shortened by 6 bases and J by 8 bases, with 16 bases between the two germline ends. The CDR3 runs 12 residues.